Below are 18 T cell receptor beta chains sequenced from a single sample in a study of response to subunit inactivated influenza vaccine. TCRdb processed the RT-PCR reads anew with MiXCR; each CDR3 protein has one entry. The repertoire holds some 480,000 distinct CDR3 sequences, with approximately 11% as singletons. Sequencing used PBMCs from blood, obtained around seven weeks after vaccination. These receptors all stem from a man aged 45 to 65 who received an inactivated influenza vaccine.

Worth noting for this clonotype: The junction differs from germline at one of its ends, possibly a read error. V usage is TRBV29-1 and J usage is TRBJ2-7; D perhaps matches TRBD1 (6 bases). The CDR3 length is 11 residues. CDR1 SQVTM and CDR2 ANQGSEA come from the germline V gene. CDR3 DNA: TGCGGCGTTGAAGAAGGACAGCGGCAGTACTTC. Encoded protein: CGVEEGQRQYF.

This clonotype was detected ten times or more. J is TRBJ2-2 and V is TRBV25-1; D remains ambiguous. Germline CDR1 reads MGHDK; CDR2 reads SYGVNS. Trimming shortened V by 5 bases and J by 0 bases, and 10 bases separated the two germline ends. The CDR3 is 15 residues long. CDR3: CASSNQAANTGELFF. CDR3 coding DNA: TGTGCCAGCAGTAACCAGGCCGCGAACACCGGGGAGCTGTTTTTT.

The chain combines TRBV7-2 with TRBJ2-1; D possibly uses TRBD1 or TRBD2 (5 bases each). The CDR3 extends over 15 amino acids. CDR1 SGHTA and CDR2 FQGNSA come from the germline V gene. V gave up 2 bases and J gave up 3 bases, with 11 bases separating them. The CDR3 spells CASSLTRDLYNEQFF. CDR3 sequence (DNA): TGTGCCAGCAGCTTAACCAGGGACCTCTACAATGAGCAGTTCTTC.

This clonotype was counted many times. This chain uses TRBV15 with TRBJ2-7; 8 bases map to TRBD1. This CDR3 contains 14 residues. CDR1 and CDR2 (germline): LNHNV, YYDKDF (reference sequence). V lost 4 bases to trimming and J lost 4 bases; unmatched junction nucleotides: 6. Here the CDR3 DNA reads TGTGCCACCAGCACGGACAGGGAGCCTTACGAGCAGTACTTC. Its translation is CATSTDREPYEQYF.

This clonotype was detected ten times or more. This sequence joins TRBV28 and TRBJ2-7, with 11 bases matching TRBD2. CDR1 is MDHEN and CDR2 is SYDVKM in the germline V gene. The ends lost 2 bases at V and 6 bases at J; junction bases unmatched: 6. This CDR3 has 15 residues. CDR3 bases: TGTGCCAGCAGTTTACTAGCGGGGGGCAGGGGCGAGCAGTACTTC. Translated, it gives CASSLLAGGRGEQYF.

This clonotype was counted only a few times. This chain connects TRBV7-2 to TRBJ2-5; tentatively, D is TRBD2 (6 bases). This CDR3 contains 15 residues. CDR1 is SGHTA and CDR2 is FQGNSA in the germline V gene. Between the trimmed V and J ends, which lost 4 bases and 3 bases, there was a span of 15 bases. The chain's CDR3 is CASSSSYGGEETQYF. In DNA, the CDR3 is TGTGCCAGCAGCTCCTCATACGGAGGGGAAGAGACCCAGTACTTC.

The gene calls are TRBV29-1 and TRBJ2-1; D gene ambiguous. The length of the CDR3 is 14 residues. The germline V and J ends were trimmed by 3 bases and 4 bases, with 13 bases remaining between them. CDR1 and CDR2 from the germline V gene are SQVTM and ANQGSEA. The CDR3 spells CSVELVGAYNEQFF. The CDR3 coding sequence is TGCAGCGTTGAGTTGGTCGGAGCATACAATGAGCAGTTCTTC.

This clonotype was seen a handful of times. The gene calls are TRBV7-9 and TRBJ1-1; 8 bases agree with TRBD1. The V gene end was trimmed by 9 bases and the J gene end by 5 bases; junction bases not matched to a gene: 5. CDR1 and CDR2 from the germline V gene are SEHNR and FQNEAQ (reference sequence). CDR3 length: 12 amino acids. CDR3 nucleotides: TGTGCCAGTGGACAGGGTAATACTGAAGCTTTCTTT. The encoded protein is CASGQGNTEAFF.

This clonotype was picked up many times. The chain uses TRBV20-1 and TRBJ2-1, with D tentatively TRBD1 or TRBD2 (6 bases each). Trimming removed 2 bases at V and 7 bases at J, with 12 bases between. The CDR3 covers 13 residues. Germline CDR1 and CDR2: DFQATT and SNEGSKA (reference sequence). The CDR3 nucleotides read TGCAGTGCTAGAAAGGGGGGTAGGAATGAGCAGTTCTTC. Encoded protein: CSARKGGRNEQFF.

This clonotype was recorded many times. The rearrangement uses TRBV24-1 and TRBJ1-1, with D hard to call. Germline loops: CDR1 KGHDR, CDR2 SFDVKD. The V end was cut by 7 bases, the J end by 6 bases, with 11 bases between. This CDR3 region has 12 residues. Here the CDR3 reads CATSSTGSEAFF. In nucleotides, the CDR3 is TGTGCCACCAGCTCGACGGGGTCTGAAGCTTTCTTT.

There are many counts of this clonotype. The chain recombines TRBV20-1 with TRBJ2-7; TRBD1 matches at 7 bases. This CDR3 region has 15 residues. Trimming removed 0 bases from V and 2 bases from J; junction bases left unmatched: 7. The germline CDR1 and CDR2 sequences are DFQATT and SNEGSKA (reference sequence). This CDR3 reads CSARDPKGQTYEQYF. CDR3 nucleotides: TGCAGTGCTAGAGATCCTAAGGGACAGACCTACGAGCAGTACTTC.

The chain recombines TRBV5-6 with TRBJ1-1, with D maybe TRBD1 (6 bases). Between the trimmed V and J ends, which lost 2 bases and 6 bases, there was a span of 14 bases. Germline-derived CDR1 and CDR2 are SGHDT and YYEEEE. CDR3 length equals 14 residues. The CDR3 protein is CASSLGYQGSEAFF. CDR3 in DNA: TGTGCCAGCAGCTTAGGATACCAGGGGTCTGAAGCTTTCTTT.

This clonotype was detected only a few times. The V and J genes are TRBV7-8 and TRBJ2-5, with 10 bases fitting TRBD2. The trim removed 1 base at V and 5 bases at J, leaving 1 base unmatched. This CDR3 contains 14 residues. Germline CDR1 reads SGHVS; CDR2 reads FQNEAQ. DNA for the CDR3: TGTGCCAGCAGCTTAGGGGGACTAGCGGAGACCCAGTACTTC. Its protein product is CASSLGGLAETQYF.

V and J are TRBV20-1 and TRBJ2-5, with D possibly matching TRBD2 (7 bases). Germline V gene data show CDR1 as DFQATT and CDR2 as SNEGSKA (reference sequence). The CDR3 runs 13 residues. Trimming pared 4 bases from V and 5 bases from J, leaving 14 bases between. In DNA, the CDR3 is TGCAGTGCTAAGGGGGGAGGGACGGAGACCCAGTACTTC. This encodes CSAKGGGTETQYF.

This chain connects TRBV5-1 to TRBJ2-1, with 14 bases identical to TRBD2. Germline V lookup: CDR1 SGHRS, CDR2 YFSETQ. There are 15 residues in the CDR3. The trim removed 3 bases at V and 8 bases at J, leaving 4 bases unmatched. CDR3 protein: CASSSRLAGGYEQFF. CDR3 in DNA: TGCGCCAGCAGCTCAAGACTAGCGGGGGGGTATGAGCAGTTCTTC.

The chain joins TRBV6-2 or TRBV6-3 to TRBJ2-1; D is undetermined. Germline V gene data show CDR1 as MNHEY and CDR2 as SVGEGT. This CDR3 is 13 amino acids long. Trimming cost V 1 base and J 5 bases, with 6 bases left between them. The DNA of the CDR3 is TGTGCCAGCAGTTACTTCGGAGACAATGAGCAGTTCTTC. It specifies CASSYFGDNEQFF.

This chain joins TRBV11-2 and TRBJ2-2; D uncertain. CDR3 size: 12 residues. Germline V gene sequence: CDR1 SGHAT, CDR2 FQNNGV. V shed 5 bases and J shed 6 bases, with 7 bases lying between them. The chain's CDR3 is CASSDLSGELFF. CDR3 coding DNA: TGTGCCAGCAGCGACCTATCCGGGGAGCTGTTTTTT.

This clonotype was seen ten or more times. V is TRBV3-1 and J is TRBJ2-1; unclear D gene. V gave up 1 base and J gave up 13 bases, with 11 bases separating them. The CDR3 totals 12 residues. Germline values: CDR1 LGHDT, CDR2 YNNKEL (reference sequence). CDR3 residues: CASSQVGRTQFF. The CDR3 region has the DNA TGTGCCAGCAGCCAAGTTGGCAGGACCCAGTTCTTC.